This T cell receptor beta chain was recorded in a study of T-cell reconstitution after alpha-beta-depleted transplantation in children. The CDR3 loop spans 14 amino acids. V was shortened by 2 bases and J by 6 bases, with 11 bases between the two germline ends. Germline V gives CDR1 SGHTA, CDR2 FQGNSA. As it was prepared, the TCRbeta library received unique molecular identifiers. A single record per CDR3 protein comes from TCRdb applying MiXCR to the PCR reads. Here the sample spans 600,000 to 700,000 distinct CDR3 sequences, 16% being singletons. The TCR sequence derives from a human donor who donated a stem cell graft to a child with acute myeloid leukemia. The chain combines TRBV7-2 with TRBJ1-5; D possibly corresponds to TRBD1 (6 bases). The sequencing here drew on PBMCs from the stem cell graft donor, taken from the stem cell graft. The CDR3 sequence is CASSLMGGAQPQHF. In DNA form, the CDR3 reads TGTGCCAGCAGCTTAATGGGGGGGGCTCAGCCCCAGCATTTT.